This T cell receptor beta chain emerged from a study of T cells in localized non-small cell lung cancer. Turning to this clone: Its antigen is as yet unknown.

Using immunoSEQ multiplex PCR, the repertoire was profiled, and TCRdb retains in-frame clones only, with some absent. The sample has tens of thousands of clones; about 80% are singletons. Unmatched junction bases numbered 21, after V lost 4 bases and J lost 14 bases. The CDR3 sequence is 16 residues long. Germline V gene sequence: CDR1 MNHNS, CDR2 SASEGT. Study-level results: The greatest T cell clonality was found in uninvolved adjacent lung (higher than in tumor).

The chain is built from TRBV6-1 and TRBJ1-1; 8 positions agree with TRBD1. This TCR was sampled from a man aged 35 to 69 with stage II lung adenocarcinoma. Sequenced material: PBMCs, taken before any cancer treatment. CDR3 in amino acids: CASSGDRWRFGNESFF. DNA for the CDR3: TGTGCCAGCAGTGGGGACAGGTGGAGGTTTGGGAACGAATCCTTCTTT.